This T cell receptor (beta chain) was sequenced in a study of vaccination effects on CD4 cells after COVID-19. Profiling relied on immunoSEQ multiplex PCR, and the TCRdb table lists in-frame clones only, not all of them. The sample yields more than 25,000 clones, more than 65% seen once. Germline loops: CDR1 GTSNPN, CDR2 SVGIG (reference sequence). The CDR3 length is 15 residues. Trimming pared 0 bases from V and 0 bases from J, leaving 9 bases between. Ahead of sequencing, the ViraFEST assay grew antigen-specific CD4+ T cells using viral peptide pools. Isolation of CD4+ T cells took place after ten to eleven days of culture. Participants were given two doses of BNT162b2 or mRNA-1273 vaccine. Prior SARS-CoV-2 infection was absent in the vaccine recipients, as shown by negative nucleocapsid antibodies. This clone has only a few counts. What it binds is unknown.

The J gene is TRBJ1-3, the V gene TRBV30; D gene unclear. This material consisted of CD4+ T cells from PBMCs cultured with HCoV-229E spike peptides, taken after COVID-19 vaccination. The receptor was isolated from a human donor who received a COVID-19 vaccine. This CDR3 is CAWSVSRSSGNTIYF. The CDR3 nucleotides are TGTGCCTGGAGTGTCTCTAGGAGCTCTGGAAACACCATATATTTT. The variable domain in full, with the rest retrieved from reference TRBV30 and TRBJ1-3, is SQTIHQWPATLVQPVGSPLSLECTVEGTSNPNLYWYRQAAGRGLQLLFYSVGIGQISSEVPQNLSASRPQDRQFILSSKKLLLSDSGFYLCAWSVSRSSGNTIYFGEGSWLTVV.